This T cell receptor beta chain was recorded in a study of cytomegalovirus exposure and HLA in healthy donors. Study at large: HLA-typed donors were the source of about 85 million unique TCRs held in an early data release.

This clone is a singleton in its sample. 13 Jbeta primers and 60 Vbeta primers were used for the PCR. The repertoire was sequenced with immunoSEQ multiplex PCR; TCRdb's copy has only in-frame clones and lacks some. Of tens of thousands of clones listed, 78% were seen once; the top ten hold around 1.5%. Sequenced material: PBMCs. The origin of this receptor is a man aged 35-49 years in good health and CMV-seronegative.

In DNA, the CDR3 is TGTGCCAGTAGTATAGCAGGGACCAAAAACATTCAGTACTTC. The encoded protein is CASSIAGTKNIQYF. The chain carries TRBV19 and TRBJ2-4; TRBD1 might be the D (5 bases). The CDR3 has 14 amino acids. Germline loops: CDR1 LNHDA, CDR2 SQIVND (reference sequence). V was cut by 1 base and J by 2 bases, with 6 bases left in between.